This T cell receptor beta chain was recorded in a study of T cell responses to AZD1222 COVID-19 vaccine. Study conclusions and caveats: Two AZD1222 doses significantly raised spike-specific TCR breadth and depth over controls. Possibly, clonal diversity was underestimated; donors were largely white British and included more females.

As for this clone: The antigen is unknown. Other DNA variants within this sample encode the same CDR3.

Deletions cut 1 base from V and 3 bases from J, with 4 bases between. Germline values: CDR1 MDHEN, CDR2 SYDVKM. CDR3 length equals 12 residues. Clones were read by immunoSEQ multiplex PCR, and TCRdb kept only the in-frame ones, dropping some. The sample records around 120,000 clones, 80% to 90% being singletons. This TCR was sampled from an adult in good health. This chain uses TRBV28 with TRBJ2-7; D not resolved. The material was peripheral blood, obtained on day 0 of AZD1222 vaccination. The CDR3 spells CASSLLGYEQYF. CDR3 DNA sequence: TGTGCCAGCAGTTTATTGGGCTACGAGCAGTACTTC.